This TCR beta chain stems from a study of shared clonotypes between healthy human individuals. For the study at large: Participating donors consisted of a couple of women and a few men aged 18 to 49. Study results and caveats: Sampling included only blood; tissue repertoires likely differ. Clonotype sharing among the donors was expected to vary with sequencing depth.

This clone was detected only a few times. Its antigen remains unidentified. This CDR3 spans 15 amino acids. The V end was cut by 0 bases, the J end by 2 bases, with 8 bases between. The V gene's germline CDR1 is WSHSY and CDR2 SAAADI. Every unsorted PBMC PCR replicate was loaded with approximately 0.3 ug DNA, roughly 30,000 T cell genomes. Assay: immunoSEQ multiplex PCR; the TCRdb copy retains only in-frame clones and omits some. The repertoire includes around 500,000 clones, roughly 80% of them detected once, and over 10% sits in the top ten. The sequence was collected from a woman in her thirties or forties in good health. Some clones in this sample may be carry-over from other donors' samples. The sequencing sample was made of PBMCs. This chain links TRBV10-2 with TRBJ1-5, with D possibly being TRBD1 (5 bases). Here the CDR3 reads CASSESSRGNQPQHF. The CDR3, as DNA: TGCGCCAGCAGTGAGTCGAGCAGGGGCAATCAGCCCCAGCATTTT.